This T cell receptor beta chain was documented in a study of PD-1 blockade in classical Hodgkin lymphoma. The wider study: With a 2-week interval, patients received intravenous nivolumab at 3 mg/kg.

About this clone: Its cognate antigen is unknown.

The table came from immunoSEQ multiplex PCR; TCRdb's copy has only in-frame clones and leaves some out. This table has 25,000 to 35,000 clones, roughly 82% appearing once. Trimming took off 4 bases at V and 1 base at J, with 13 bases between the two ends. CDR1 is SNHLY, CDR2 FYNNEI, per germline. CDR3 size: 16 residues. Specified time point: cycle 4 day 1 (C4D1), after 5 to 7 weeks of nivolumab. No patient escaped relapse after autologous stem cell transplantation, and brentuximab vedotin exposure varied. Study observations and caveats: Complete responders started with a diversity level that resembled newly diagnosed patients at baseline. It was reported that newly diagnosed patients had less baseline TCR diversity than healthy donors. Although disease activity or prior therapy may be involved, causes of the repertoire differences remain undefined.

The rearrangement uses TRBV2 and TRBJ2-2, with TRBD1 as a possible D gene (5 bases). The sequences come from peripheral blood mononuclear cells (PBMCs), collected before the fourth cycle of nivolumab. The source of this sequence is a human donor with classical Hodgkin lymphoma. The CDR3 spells CASSVEGALNTGELFF. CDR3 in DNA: TGTGCCAGCAGTGTGGAAGGGGCCCTGAACACCGGGGAGCTGTTTTTT.